The T cell receptor (beta chain) described here comes from a study of beta chain features in type 1 diabetes. Whole-study findings and limits: Shorter templates may be favored by PCR, equally so in patients and controls.

This clone has only a few counts. Its antigen is unidentified. The isolated RNA, all of it, was reverse transcribed, so expressed TCRB transcripts were what got sequenced. The assay was immunoSEQ multiplex PCR, and TCRdb's table has in-frame clones only and misses some. The profile shows under 500,000 clones, approximately 30% of them singletons. Trimming took 1 base from V and 0 from J, leaving 15 bases between them. In germline, CDR1 is SGHRS, CDR2 YFSETQ. The CDR3 spans 17 residues. Central memory, naive, regulatory and stem cell-like memory CD4+ cells were sorted by CD45RO/CCR7/CD25/CD127/CD95/CD27.

Specimen: naive CD4+ T cells from blood. The receptor comes from a young man in good health. The chain is built from TRBV5-1 and TRBJ2-3; perhaps D is TRBD1 or TRBD2 (5 bases each). CDR3: CASSLSGTGASTDTQYF. In nucleotides, the CDR3 is TGCGCCAGCAGCTTGTCGGGGACCGGTGCTAGCACAGATACGCAGTATTTT.